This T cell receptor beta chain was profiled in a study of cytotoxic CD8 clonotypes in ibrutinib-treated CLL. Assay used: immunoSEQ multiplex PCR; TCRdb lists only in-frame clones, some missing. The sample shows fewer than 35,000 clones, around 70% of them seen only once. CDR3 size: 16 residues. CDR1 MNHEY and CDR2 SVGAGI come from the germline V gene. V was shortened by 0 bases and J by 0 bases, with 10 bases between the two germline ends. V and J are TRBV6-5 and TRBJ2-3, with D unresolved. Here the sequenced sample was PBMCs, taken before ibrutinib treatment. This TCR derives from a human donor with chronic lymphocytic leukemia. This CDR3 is CASSYSFRTSTDTQYF. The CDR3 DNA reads TGTGCCAGCAGTTACTCATTCCGAACTAGCACAGATACGCAGTATTTT.